These 19 T cell receptor beta chains originate from one sample sequenced in a study of cytomegalovirus exposure and HLA in healthy donors. Primers for the PCR totalled 60 Vbeta and 13 Jbeta. Assay used: immunoSEQ multiplex PCR; TCRdb lists only in-frame clones, some missing. This repertoire shows fewer than 250,000 clones, over 65% found once; its top ten account for about 0.63%. The sequenced sample consisted of PBMCs. These receptors all stem from a man aged 18 to 29 in good health and CMV-seronegative.

The J gene is TRBJ1-1, the V gene TRBV18; D is possibly TRBD1 (6 bases). The germline V gene encodes CDR1 KGHSH and CDR2 LQKENI. Trimming removed 1 base at V and 0 bases at J, with 18 bases between. CDR3 length: 18 residues. The CDR3 sequence: CASSPRGGALNMNTEAFF. The CDR3 DNA reads as TGTGCCAGCTCACCACGGGGGGGGGCATTGAACATGAACACTGAAGCTTTCTTT.

This clone appeared once. In nucleotides, the CDR3 is TGTGCCAGCGGAGACAATGAGCAGTTCTTC. It is translated as CASGDNEQFF. The chain employs TRBV19 and TRBJ2-1; the D is unclear. The CDR3 extends over 10 amino acids. Trimming cost V 9 bases and J 5 bases, with 5 bases left between them. Germline CDR1 is LNHDA and CDR2 is SQIVND (reference sequence).

The CDR3 DNA sequence: TGTGCCAGCAGCCCAGGGGTCTATGGCTACACCTTC. Amino acid sequence: CASSPGVYGYTF. The gene calls are TRBV6-1 and TRBJ1-2; possible D gene TRBD1, 6 bases. Between the trimmed V and J ends, which lost 6 bases and 4 bases, there was a span of 9 bases. The CDR3 loop spans 12 amino acids. Germline V CDR1 and CDR2: MNHNS, SASEGT.

CDR3 DNA: TGTGCCAGCAGCTTTGAAGGGAGGGGTAAAAGGCAGTACTTC. Its protein is CASSFEGRGKRQYF. The chain recombines TRBV7-8 with TRBJ2-7; 7 bases map to TRBD2. The ends lost 3 bases at V and 9 bases at J; junction bases unmatched: 11. The length of the CDR3 is 14 residues. Germline CDR1 is SGHVS and CDR2 is FQNEAQ.

This sequence joins TRBV12-5 and TRBJ1-5; 7 bases align to TRBD1. This CDR3 region has 16 residues. Germline V CDR1 and CDR2: LGHNT, FRNRAP. V lost 0 bases to trimming and J lost 1 base; unmatched junction nucleotides: 3. Here the CDR3 DNA reads TGTGCTAGTGGTTTGGTGCGACAGGGAAGCAATCAGCCCCAGCATTTT. Translation gives CASGLVRQGSNQPQHF.

This clone occurred once. The CDR3: CASSTGTSGSVETQYF. In nucleotides, the CDR3 is TGCGCCAGCAGCACTGGGACTAGCGGGAGTGTAGAGACCCAGTACTTC. V gene TRBV5-1 combines with J gene TRBJ2-5, with 14 bases lining up with TRBD2. Looked up from germline, CDR1 is SGHRS and CDR2 is YFSETQ. The length of the CDR3 is 16 residues. J was trimmed by 4 bases and V by 4 bases; bases with no gene match: 6.

This clone was recorded only once. The V call is TRBV2, the J call TRBJ2-3; 8 bases line up with TRBD2. The germline gives CDR1 SNHLY, CDR2 FYNNEI. The V gene end was trimmed by 8 bases and the J gene end by 3 bases; junction bases not matched to a gene: 4. The CDR3 contains 13 residues. CDR3 coding DNA: TGTGCCAGCCTAAGCGGGAGAACAGATACGCAGTATTTT. Protein product: CASLSGRTDTQYF.

This clone was counted only a few times. The gene calls are TRBV10-3 and TRBJ2-1; TRBD1 is a possible D gene (5 bases). In germline, CDR1 is ENHRY, CDR2 SYGVKD. CDR3 length equals 14 residues. Trimming took 10 bases from V and 5 from J, leaving 18 bases between them. This CDR3 is CATETASGDNEQFF. The CDR3 nucleotides read TGTGCCACCGAGACAGCCTCAGGCGACAATGAGCAGTTCTTC.

The chain uses TRBV5-6 and TRBJ2-5; 8 bases match TRBD2. CDR1 and CDR2 (germline): SGHDT, YYEEEE. The CDR3 has 16 residues. The ends lost 2 bases at V and 10 bases at J; junction bases unmatched: 16. DNA for the CDR3: TGTGCCAGCAGCTTCTTATCGTTCACTAGCGGTCGGGACCAGTACTTC. Translating it yields CASSFLSFTSGRDQYF.

The chain is built from TRBV5-1 and TRBJ1-4; 11 nucleotides match TRBD1. This CDR3 contains 15 residues. The germline V gene encodes CDR1 SGHRS and CDR2 YFSETQ. V lost 3 bases to trimming and J lost 7 bases; unmatched junction nucleotides: 5. CDR3 sequence (DNA): TGCGCCAGCAGCTGGACAGGGGGCGACGGTGAAAAACTGTTTTTT. This translates into CASSWTGGDGEKLFF.

The genes are TRBV18 and TRBJ2-5, with a weak D call TRBD1 (6 bases). In germline, CDR1 is KGHSH, CDR2 LQKENI. V was trimmed by 4 bases and J by 0 bases, leaving 15 bases between them. The CDR3 has 16 residues. CDR3 sequence: CASSLQGQHDQETQYF. The CDR3 coding sequence is TGTGCCAGCTCACTCCAGGGGCAGCACGACCAAGAGACCCAGTACTTC.

This clone has just a few counts. The chain carries TRBV9 and TRBJ2-7; no definite D call. The length of the CDR3 is 13 residues. With 0 bases removed from V and 3 bases from J, the gap between germline ends came to 7 bases. Germline CDR1 and CDR2: SGDLS and YYNGEE. The CDR3 loop reads CASSVEANYEQYF. CDR3 nucleotides: TGTGCCAGCAGCGTAGAAGCGAACTACGAGCAGTACTTC.

The CDR3 reads CAWSHRDSSLINEQYF. DNA of the CDR3: TGTGCCTGGAGTCACCGGGACAGTAGTTTAATAAACGAGCAGTACTTC. J is TRBJ2-7 and V is TRBV30; 7 bases agree with TRBD1. V shed 2 bases, J shed 5 bases, and the junction held 15 bases outside the gene matches. The CDR3 runs 16 residues. Per germline, CDR1 GTSNPN and CDR2 SVGIG (reference sequence).

V gene TRBV6-5 combines with J gene TRBJ2-7; no clear D. The germline V gene has CDR1 MNHEY and CDR2 SVGAGI. Deletions cut 4 bases from V and 2 bases from J, with 15 bases between. This CDR3 is 15 amino acids long. The CDR3 spells CASSSSPVGAYEQYF. The DNA for the CDR3 is TGTGCCAGCAGTTCCTCCCCAGTAGGAGCCTACGAGCAGTACTTC.

The V call is TRBV12-5, the J call TRBJ2-1; TRBD2 agrees at 8 bases. V lost 6 bases to trimming and J lost 8 bases; unmatched junction nucleotides: 9. There are 14 residues in the CDR3. CDR1 and CDR2 (germline): LGHNT, FRNRAP. CDR3 in DNA: TGTGCTAGTGGCCCGAGACTAGCGCTGGATGAGCAGTTCTTC. As protein: CASGPRLALDEQFF.

V is TRBV4-1 and J is TRBJ1-1; tentatively, D is TRBD1 (6 bases). Between the trimmed V and J ends, which lost 4 bases and 0 bases, there was a span of 21 bases. The CDR3 spans 18 residues. In germline, CDR1 is MGHRA, CDR2 YSYEKL. DNA of the CDR3: TGCGCCAGCAGCCCCCGTGAATATTCGGACAGCATGAACACTGAAGCTTTCTTT. Residues: CASSPREYSDSMNTEAFF.

This chain uses TRBV7-3 with TRBJ2-3, with D maybe TRBD1 (6 bases). The CDR3 is made up of 13 amino acids. V lost 5 bases to trimming and J lost 8 bases, with 14 bases between them. Germline lookup yields CDR1 SGHTA and CDR2 FQGTGA. Here the CDR3 reads CASSDRPQGTQYF. The CDR3 bases are TGTGCCAGCAGCGACAGGCCCCAGGGTACGCAGTATTTT.

Details on this clone: At the DNA level, this CDR3 is encoded by other sequences in the same sample as well. The V call is TRBV5-1, the J call TRBJ2-3, with 11 bases matching TRBD1. With 2 bases clipped from V and 5 bases from J, the junction kept 1 base outside the gene matches. The CDR3 is made up of 14 amino acids. Germline assignment: CDR1 SGHRS and CDR2 YFSETQ. CDR3 in DNA: TGCGCCAGCAGCTTAGGGACAGGGGGAGATACGCAGTATTTT. This gives the protein CASSLGTGGDTQYF.

The chain uses TRBV11-2 and TRBJ2-7; TRBD1 might be the D (5 bases). V lost 3 bases to trimming and J lost 3 bases, with 15 bases between them. The CDR3 is made up of 15 amino acids. CDR1 is SGHAT, CDR2 FQNNGV, per germline. The chain's CDR3 is CASSFTGWGFYEQYF. CDR3 nucleotide sequence: TGTGCCAGCAGCTTCACAGGATGGGGATTCTACGAGCAGTACTTC.